This TCR beta chain came from a study of T cell responses to AZD1222 COVID-19 vaccine (dated by TCRdb to about 2021). Notes on the research overall: Because spike-specific TCR depth and breadth did not differ between the two schedules, AZD1222 recipients who got a second dose at roughly 4 weeks were pooled with those who got a second dose at roughly 12 weeks. TCR sequencing covered some 250 trial participants: 207 given two doses of AZD1222 and 26 given two doses of MenACWY control vaccine. Trial participants were enrolled into age subgroups of 18-55, 56-69 and 70-plus years, which contained 148, 28 and 57 TCR-sequenced participants, respectively. The paper as a whole reports these results and caveats: Reportedly, close to half of the unique spike-specific TCRs recognized epitopes lying outside the regions that are mutated in the B.1.351 and B.1.1.7 variants. Because no day 14 peak-response samples were available, repertoires were characterized only after the peak T cell response. The 56-69-year group was small, and its depth increase did not reach significance, likely because of low power. Only five to seven AZD1222 recipients were SARS-CoV-2 seropositive at baseline, limiting conclusions about previously exposed vaccinees. Vaccine-associated CD4 TCRs spanned the whole spike protein, with dominant responses in regions 160-218 and 743-854. Spike-specific TCR breadth and depth rose significantly after two AZD1222 doses compared with day 0 and with MenACWY recipients. Participants were mostly white British and included more females than males, and it was suggested by the authors that clonal diversity may have been underestimated.

The CDR3 regions of human TCRbeta chains were subjected to immunosequencing. The source study handled its data this way. Repertoire TCRs were matched against a reference library of SARS-CoV-2-specific TCRs generated with the MIRA antigen-specificity platform. Breadth was defined as the fraction of unique TCRs that were SARS-CoV-2-associated, and depth was defined as the fraction of total T cells that were SARS-CoV-2-associated. Each spike-specific TCR was assigned to its reactive spike region and to a CD4 or CD8 class using the MIRA data. Log10-transformed breadth and depth values were compared by one-way ANOVA with Sidak's multiple comparisons tests. Here the immuneACCESS table is served through TCRdb, limited to in-frame sequences with V and J called. Missing clones are a known gap in these copies; in checked studies unresolved V genes cover under half, and the rest lacks a known reason. V, J and clone size were drawn from that table, and D and trimming were deduced from the DNA. The sample table contains about 120,000 clones; only one count was recorded for 75% to 90% of them. The ten largest clones represent 2.4% of the sample.

Of note for this clone: Its binding antigen is unknown. No base quality information exists; no much larger clone differs at one position.

Reading the germline V gene (reference sequence) gives CDR1 LNHDA and CDR2 SQIVND. Compared with germline, V lacks 5 bases and J lacks 7 bases; bases without a gene match: 9. The CDR3 runs 16 residues from the cysteine to the phenylalanine. The read is trimmed to its CDR3 DNA, 48 bases read in frame from base 1. In the paper's terms, the time point label means: baseline before first vaccination. The vaccinee samples were drawn from two UK trials, COV001 and COV002, one of which was a single-blind randomized controlled phase 2/3 trial testing AZD1222 (ChAdOx1 nCoV-19) in healthy adults. For TCRbeta chain sequencing, PBMC samples were collected from trial participants at day 0 and at day 28 after the second dose.

Sequenced material: peripheral blood, taken on day 0 of AZD1222 vaccination. The source of this sequence is an adult in good health. The V and J segments used are TRBV19 and TRBJ2-5; TRBD2 fits 14 bases in the junction. CDR3 protein: CASSGPGLAGEWTQYF. The nucleotides are TGTGCCAGTAGTGGGCCGGGACTAGCGGGAGAGTGGACCCAGTACTTC.